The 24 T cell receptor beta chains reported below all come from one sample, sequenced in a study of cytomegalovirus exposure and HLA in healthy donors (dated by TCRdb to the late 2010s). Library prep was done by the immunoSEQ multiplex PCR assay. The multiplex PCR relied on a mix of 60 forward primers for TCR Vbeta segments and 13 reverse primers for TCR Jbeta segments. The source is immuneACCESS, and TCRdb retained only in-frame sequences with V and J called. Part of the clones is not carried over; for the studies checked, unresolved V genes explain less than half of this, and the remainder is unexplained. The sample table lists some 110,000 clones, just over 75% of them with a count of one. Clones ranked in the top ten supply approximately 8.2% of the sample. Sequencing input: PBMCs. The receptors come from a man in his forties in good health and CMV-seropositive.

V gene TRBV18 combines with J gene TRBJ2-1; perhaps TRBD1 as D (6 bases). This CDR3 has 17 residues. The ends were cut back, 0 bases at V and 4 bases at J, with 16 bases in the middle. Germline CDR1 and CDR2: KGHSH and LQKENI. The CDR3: CASSPPGQKLQYNEQFF. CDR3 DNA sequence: TGTGCCAGCTCACCACCCGGACAGAAACTGCAGTACAATGAGCAGTTCTTC.

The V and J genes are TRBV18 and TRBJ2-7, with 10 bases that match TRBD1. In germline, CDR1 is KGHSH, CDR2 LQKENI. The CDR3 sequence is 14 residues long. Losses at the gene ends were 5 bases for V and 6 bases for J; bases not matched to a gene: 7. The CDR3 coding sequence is TGTGCCAGCTCATCCGGGACAGGGGCCTTCGAGCAGTACTTC. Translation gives CASSSGTGAFEQYF. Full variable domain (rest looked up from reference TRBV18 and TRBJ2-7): NAGVMQNPRHLVRRRGQEARLRCSPMKGHSHVYWYRQLPEEGLKFMVYLQKENIIDESGMPKERFSAEFPKEGPSILRIQQVVRGDSAAYFCASSSGTGAFEQYFGPGTRLTVT.

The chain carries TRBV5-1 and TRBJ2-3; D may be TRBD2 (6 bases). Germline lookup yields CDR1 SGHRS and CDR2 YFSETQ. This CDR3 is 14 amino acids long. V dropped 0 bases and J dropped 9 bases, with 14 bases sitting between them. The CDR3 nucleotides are TGCGCCAGCAGCTTGGGGGGGGACGGGAAGACGCAGTATTTT. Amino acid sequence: CASSLGGDGKTQYF.

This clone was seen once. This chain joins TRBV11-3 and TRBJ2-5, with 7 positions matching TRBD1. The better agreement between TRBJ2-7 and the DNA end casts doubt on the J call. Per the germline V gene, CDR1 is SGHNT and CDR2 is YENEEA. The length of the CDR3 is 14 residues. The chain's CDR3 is CASTLQGVSYEQYF. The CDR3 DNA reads TGTGCCAGCACCCTCCAGGGGGTCTCCTACGAGCAGTACTTC.

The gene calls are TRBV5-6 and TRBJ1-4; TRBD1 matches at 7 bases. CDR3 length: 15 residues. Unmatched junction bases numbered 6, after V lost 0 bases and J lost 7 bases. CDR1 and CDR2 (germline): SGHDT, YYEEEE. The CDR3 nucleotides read TGTGCCAGCAGCTTGGGCGGGACAGCGATTGAAAAACTGTTTTTT. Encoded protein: CASSLGGTAIEKLFF.

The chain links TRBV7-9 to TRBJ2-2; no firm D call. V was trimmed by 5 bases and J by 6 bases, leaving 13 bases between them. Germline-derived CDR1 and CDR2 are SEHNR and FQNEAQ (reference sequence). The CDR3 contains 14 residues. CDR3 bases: TGTGCCAGCAGCCTTGGATGGGCTTCCGGGGAGCTGTTTTTT. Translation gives CASSLGWASGELFF.

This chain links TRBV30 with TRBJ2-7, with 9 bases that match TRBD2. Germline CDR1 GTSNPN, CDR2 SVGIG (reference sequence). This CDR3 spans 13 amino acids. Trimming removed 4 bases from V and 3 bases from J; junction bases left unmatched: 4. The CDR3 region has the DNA TGTGCCTGGACAGCGGGAGGATACTACGAGCAGTACTTC. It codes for CAWTAGGYYEQYF. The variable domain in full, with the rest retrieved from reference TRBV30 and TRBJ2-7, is SQTIHQWPATLVQPVGSPLSLECTVEGTSNPNLYWYRQAAGRGLQLLFYSVGIGQISSEVPQNLSASRPQDRQFILSSKKLLLSDSGFYLCAWTAGGYYEQYFGPGTRLTVT.

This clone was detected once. The CDR3 sequence is CASVSRRGGNTEAFF. The CDR3 DNA is TGTGCCAGCGTATCACGACGGGGAGGGAACACTGAAGCTTTCTTT. The chain couples TRBV18 to TRBJ1-1, with D uncertain. Germline V lookup: CDR1 KGHSH, CDR2 LQKENI. The V gene lost 8 bases and the J gene lost 1 base, with 17 bases spanning the gap. The CDR3 consists of 15 residues.

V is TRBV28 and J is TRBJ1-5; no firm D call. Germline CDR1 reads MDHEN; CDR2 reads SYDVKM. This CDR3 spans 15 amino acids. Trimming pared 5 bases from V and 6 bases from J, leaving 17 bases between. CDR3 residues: CASSPSRGSPQPQHF. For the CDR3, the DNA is TGTGCCAGCAGTCCGAGCCGCGGATCCCCTCAGCCCCAGCATTTT. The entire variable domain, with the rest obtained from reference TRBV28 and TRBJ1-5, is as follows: DVKVTQSSRYLVKRTGEKVFLECVQDMDHENMFWYRQDPGLGLRLIYFSYDVKMKEKGDIPEGYSVSREKKERFSLILESASTNQTSMYLCASSPSRGSPQPQHFGDGTRLSIL.

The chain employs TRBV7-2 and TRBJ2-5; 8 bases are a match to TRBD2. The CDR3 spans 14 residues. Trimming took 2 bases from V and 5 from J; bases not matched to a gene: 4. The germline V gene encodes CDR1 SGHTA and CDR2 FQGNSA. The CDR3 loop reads CASSLNSGAETQYF. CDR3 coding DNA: TGTGCCAGCAGCTTAAATAGCGGGGCGGAGACCCAGTACTTC.

CDR3: CASSERQGYEQYF. The CDR3 nucleotides read TGTGCCAGCAGTGAAAGACAGGGCTACGAGCAGTACTTC. V usage is TRBV2 and J usage is TRBJ2-7, with 7 bases fitting TRBD1. J was trimmed by 3 bases and V by 2 bases; bases with no gene match: 1. Germline V gene lookup returns CDR1 SNHLY and CDR2 FYNNEI. The CDR3 spans 13 residues.

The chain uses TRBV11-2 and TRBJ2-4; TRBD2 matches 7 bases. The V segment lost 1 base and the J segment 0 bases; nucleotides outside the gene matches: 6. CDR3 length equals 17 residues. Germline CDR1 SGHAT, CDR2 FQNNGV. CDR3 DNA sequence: TGTGCCAGCAGCTTAGTGGGCGGGAGTAGAGCCAAAAACATTCAGTACTTC. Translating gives CASSLVGGSRAKNIQYF.

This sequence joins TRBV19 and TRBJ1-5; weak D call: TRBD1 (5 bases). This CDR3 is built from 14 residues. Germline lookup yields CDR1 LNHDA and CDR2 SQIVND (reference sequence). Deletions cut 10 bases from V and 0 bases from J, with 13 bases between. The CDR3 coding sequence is TGTGCCACCAGCGGGGCAGTTAGCAATCAGCCCCAGCATTTT. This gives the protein CATSGAVSNQPQHF.

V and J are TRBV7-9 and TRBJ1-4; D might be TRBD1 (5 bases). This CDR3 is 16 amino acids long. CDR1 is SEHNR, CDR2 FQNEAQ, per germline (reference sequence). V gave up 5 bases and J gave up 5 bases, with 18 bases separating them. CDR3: CASSTMTVARNEKLFF. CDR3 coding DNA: TGTGCCAGCAGCACAATGACAGTAGCCCGCAATGAAAAACTGTTTTTT.

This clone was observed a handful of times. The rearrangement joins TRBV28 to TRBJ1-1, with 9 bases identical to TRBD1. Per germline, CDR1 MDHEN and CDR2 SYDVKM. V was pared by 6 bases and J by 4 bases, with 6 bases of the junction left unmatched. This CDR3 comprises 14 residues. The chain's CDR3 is CASRAPGQGTEAFF. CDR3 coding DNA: TGTGCCAGCAGGGCTCCGGGACAGGGCACTGAAGCTTTCTTT.

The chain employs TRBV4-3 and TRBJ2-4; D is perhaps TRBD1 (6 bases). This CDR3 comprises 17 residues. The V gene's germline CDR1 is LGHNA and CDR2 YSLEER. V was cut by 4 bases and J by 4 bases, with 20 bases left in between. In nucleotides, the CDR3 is TGCGCCAGCAGCCGAGGGGGTGGGGACCCTTCAAAAAACATTCAGTACTTC. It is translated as CASSRGGGDPSKNIQYF.

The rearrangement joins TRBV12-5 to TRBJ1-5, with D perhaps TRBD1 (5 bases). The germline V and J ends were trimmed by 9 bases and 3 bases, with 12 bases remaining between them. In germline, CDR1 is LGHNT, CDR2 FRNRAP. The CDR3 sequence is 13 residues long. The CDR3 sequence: CASSREPNQPQHF. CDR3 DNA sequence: TGTGCTAGCAGCAGGGAACCCAATCAGCCCCAGCATTTT.

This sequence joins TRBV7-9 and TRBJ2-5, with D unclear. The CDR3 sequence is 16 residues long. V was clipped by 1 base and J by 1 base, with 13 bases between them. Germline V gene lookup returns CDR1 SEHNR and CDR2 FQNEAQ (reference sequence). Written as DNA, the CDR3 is TGTGCCAGCAGCTTAGATTTTGGCGGTGCCCAAGAGACCCAGTACTTC. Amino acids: CASSLDFGGAQETQYF.

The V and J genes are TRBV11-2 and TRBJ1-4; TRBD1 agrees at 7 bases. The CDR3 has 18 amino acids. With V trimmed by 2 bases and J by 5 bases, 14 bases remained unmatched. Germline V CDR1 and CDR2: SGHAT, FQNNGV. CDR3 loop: CASSLRPTRDSQNEKLFF. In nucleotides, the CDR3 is TGTGCCAGCAGCTTACGCCCCACGAGGGACAGTCAGAATGAAAAACTGTTTTTT.

DNA for the CDR3: TGTGCCAGCAGCTTAGTTCCTAGCGGGGGAAAAGAGACCCAGTACTTC. Protein: CASSLVPSGGKETQYF. The gene calls are TRBV11-1 and TRBJ2-5, with 10 bases that match TRBD2. Germline V gene data show CDR1 as SGHAT and CDR2 as FQDESV (reference sequence). This CDR3 has 16 residues. The ends lost 1 base at V and 3 bases at J; junction bases unmatched: 5.

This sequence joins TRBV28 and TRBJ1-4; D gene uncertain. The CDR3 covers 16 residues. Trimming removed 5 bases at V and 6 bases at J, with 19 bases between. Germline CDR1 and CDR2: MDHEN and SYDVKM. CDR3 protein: CASSPRGGGDYEKLFF. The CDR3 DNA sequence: TGTGCCAGCAGTCCTCGAGGTGGAGGAGATTATGAAAAACTGTTTTTT.

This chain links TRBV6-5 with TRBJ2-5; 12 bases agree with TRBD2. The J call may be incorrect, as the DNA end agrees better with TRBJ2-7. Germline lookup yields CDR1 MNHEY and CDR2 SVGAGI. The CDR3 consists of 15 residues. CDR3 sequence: CASSYSGTSGYEQYF. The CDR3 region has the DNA TGTGCCAGCAGTTACTCCGGGACTAGCGGGTACGAGCAGTACTTC.

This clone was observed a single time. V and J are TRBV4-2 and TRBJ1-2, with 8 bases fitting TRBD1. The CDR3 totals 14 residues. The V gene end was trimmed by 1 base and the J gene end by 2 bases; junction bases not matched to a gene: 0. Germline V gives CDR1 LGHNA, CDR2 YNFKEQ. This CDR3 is CASSQGDRNYGYTF. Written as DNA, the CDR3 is TGTGCCAGCAGCCAAGGGGACAGGAACTATGGCTACACCTTC.

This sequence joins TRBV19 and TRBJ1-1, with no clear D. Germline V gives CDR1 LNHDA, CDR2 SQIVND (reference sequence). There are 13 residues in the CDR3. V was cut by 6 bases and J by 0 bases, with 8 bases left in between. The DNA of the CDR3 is TGTGCCAGTAGCTTTAACATGAACACTGAAGCTTTCTTT. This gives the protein CASSFNMNTEAFF.